This T cell receptor (beta chain) was found in a study of T cells in Graves' hyperthyroidism and ophthalmopathy. Overall study results and limits: Ophthalmopathy and stable hyperthyroidism were separated by a 13 V-J model.

RNA transcripts served as the template for amplifying TCR beta CDR3 regions. First-round RT-PCR with HTBI primers amplified the TCR CDR3 region. TCRdb re-called the multiplex PCR reads through MiXCR, storing one row per CDR3 protein. Of hundreds of thousands of distinct CDR3 sequences listed, about 15% were seen once; the top ten hold 4.5% to 6%. Orbital computed tomography and thyroid ultrasound, together with serum TRAb and thyroxine and clinical symptoms, were used for diagnoses. V shed 6 bases and J shed 4 bases, with 18 bases lying between them. Germline V gene sequence: CDR1 SGHTA, CDR2 FQGTGA. There are 15 residues in the CDR3. Details on this clonotype: What it recognizes is unknown.

This TCR was sampled from a woman aged 25 to 39 with Graves' hyperthyroidism that later progressed to Graves' ophthalmopathy. Sequencing was performed on blood. The rearrangement joins TRBV7-3 to TRBJ1-1, with a tentative D call TRBD1 (6 bases). This CDR3 reads CASSRTGGGGTEAFF. CDR3 DNA: TGTGCCAGCAGTCGTACCGGGGGCGGGGGCACTGAAGCTTTCTTT.